This T cell receptor (beta chain) was sequenced for a study of blood T cell repertoires in COVID-19 (dated by TCRdb to the early 2020s). Some background on the complete study: Collaborator samples came from the United States, Italy and Spain and covered acute and convalescent phases of COVID-19. Where available, HLA class I and class II types were obtained from metadata supplied by the sample provider rather than from assay-based typing. The samples were drawn from the first 160 participants of the ongoing ImmuneRACE study and from 1,254 subjects provided by 6 global collaborators. The sample metadata nearly always contained a de-identified subject ID, COVID-19 status, age in years and sex. Deeply sampled blood TCRbeta repertoires from subjects exposed to, actively infected with, or recovered from COVID-19 were included in the dataset. The prospective study material was composed of cDNA or gDNA derived from T cells, B-cell-depleted T cells, or PBMCs. The repertoires were released in a freely available public database meant as a resource for research on the immune response to SARS-CoV-2. Here is what the overall study found, with its caveats: The amount of clinical and demographic metadata varied by source and participant and was provided uncurated.

Regarding this clone: Its antigen is currently not known. Base qualities are not at hand, and no much larger clone is one base apart.

From cysteine to phenylalanine, the CDR3 is 16 amino acids long. Of all the DNA, just the CDR3 is kept, 48 bases in frame from base 1. Taken from the germline V gene, the CDR1 and CDR2 loops are KGHSH and LQKENI. V is cut by 3 bases and J by 0 bases, and the space between the germline ends is 11 bases. TCRbeta CDR3 regions were amplified from genomic DNA by means of the immunoSEQ Assay, a bias-controlled multiplex PCR. In the authors' own workflow: The number of nucleated cells in each sample was estimated by amplification of reference gene primers within the assay. Sequence reads were collapsed and filtered to measure the absolute abundance of every unique TCRbeta CDR3 rearrangement. Productive Simpson clonality was computed per sample as the square root of Simpson's diversity index over productive rearrangements. TCRdb mirrors the immuneACCESS table, restricted to in-frame sequences. Some clones are absent from its copies; in checked studies, under half trace to an unresolved V gene, and the reason for the others is unknown. From that table come the V and J calls and clone size; the DNA was used to work out D and trimming. The sample has about 140,000 clones on record, 65% to 85% of them singletons. About 8% of the sample is taken by the ten largest.

The collaborating institutions used their own protocols to collect whole blood in K2EDTA tubes. Collaborator samples were shipped for TCRbeta analysis as frozen whole blood, isolated PBMCs, or DNA extracted from either sample type. Material: peripheral blood. The clonotype was recovered from a human donor in a cohort sampled during active COVID-19. This sequence uses TRBV18 and TRBJ1-4; the D gene lacks a confident call. The CDR3 here reads CASSPRETATNEKLFF. The DNA is TGTGCCAGCTCACCCCGCGAGACTGCAACTAATGAAAAACTGTTTTTT.